These 14 T cell receptor beta chains originate from one sample sequenced in a study of blood T cell repertoires in COVID-19. Method: immunoSEQ multiplex PCR; TCRdb's copy keeps in-frame clones and lacks some. This sample has under 250,000 clones, with about 90% found just once. Source material: peripheral blood. These receptors were obtained from a man younger than 35 with active or convalescent COVID-19.

CDR3 residues: CASSYSITGNTEAFF. CDR3 sequence (DNA): TGTGCCAGCAGTTACTCGATAACAGGGAACACTGAAGCTTTCTTT. V is TRBV6-2 or TRBV6-3 and J is TRBJ1-1; the D gene is possibly TRBD1 (5 bases). There are 15 residues in the CDR3. Trimming removed 0 bases from V and 1 base from J, with 9 bases in between. Germline V gene lookup returns CDR1 MNHEY and CDR2 SVGEGT.

In this sample, this clone turned up a few times. The chain links TRBV5-1 to TRBJ1-2; the D is unclear. V was trimmed by 4 bases and J by 8 bases, leaving 18 bases between them. The CDR3 consists of 14 residues. The germline V gene has CDR1 SGHRS and CDR2 YFSETQ. The CDR3 bases are TGCGCCAGCAGCCCAGATGATCCCGTCCAGGGCTACACCTTC. This codes for CASSPDDPVQGYTF.

This chain uses TRBV11-3 with TRBJ1-1; 7 bases fit TRBD1. CDR3 length: 15 amino acids. The germline CDR1 and CDR2 sequences are SGHNT and YENEEA. Trimming cost V 3 bases and J 1 base; bases outside gene matches: 5. CDR3 region: CASSFSTGPNTEAFF. The CDR3 coding sequence is TGTGCCAGCAGCTTCTCGACAGGGCCGAACACTGAAGCTTTCTTT.

This clone occurred once. This rearrangement joins TRBV6-1 to TRBJ1-5, with D perhaps matching TRBD1 (5 bases). CDR1 MNHNS and CDR2 SASEGT come from the germline V gene. The V and J ends lost 0 bases and 4 bases respectively, with 10 bases between them. CDR3 length: 15 amino acids. In DNA form, the CDR3 reads TGTGCCAGCAGTGAAGCGTTAGGGGTTAATCAGCCCCAGCATTTT. Protein product: CASSEALGVNQPQHF.

This chain uses TRBV5-6 with TRBJ1-6; TRBD1 is a possible D gene (6 bases). Germline-derived CDR1 and CDR2 are SGHDT and YYEEEE. This CDR3 is 15 amino acids long. Trimming shortened V by 0 bases and J by 6 bases, and 10 bases separated the two germline ends. The CDR3 loop is CASSLDGTSNSPLHF. The CDR3 DNA reads TGTGCCAGCAGCTTGGACGGGACATCTAATTCACCCCTCCACTTT.

This sequence joins TRBV7-9 and TRBJ2-2, with 8 bases that match TRBD1. Germline assignment: CDR1 SEHNR and CDR2 FQNEAQ (reference sequence). V lost 3 bases, J lost 1 base, and 7 bases stayed unmatched. The CDR3 runs 17 residues. CDR3 DNA sequence: TGTGCCAGCAGCTTTTTGGCTGGACAGGGGAACACCGGGGAGCTGTTTTTT. Its translation: CASSFLAGQGNTGELFF.

This clone showed up just once. J is TRBJ2-7 and V is TRBV29-1; a weak D match, TRBD2 (5 bases). Germline loops: CDR1 SQVTM, CDR2 ANQGSEA. The CDR3 is made up of 13 amino acids. With 0 bases removed from V and 3 bases from J, the gap between germline ends came to 9 bases. The CDR3 sequence is CSVEDGGIYEQYF. The CDR3 bases are TGCAGCGTTGAAGATGGAGGCATCTACGAGCAGTACTTC.

The chain carries TRBV7-3 and TRBJ2-7, with 10 bases lining up with TRBD2. V shed 3 bases, J shed 9 bases, and the junction held 8 bases outside the gene matches. This CDR3 is 14 amino acids long. Germline lookup yields CDR1 SGHTA and CDR2 FQGTGA. CDR3 residues: CASSLAGASGRQYF. The CDR3 DNA reads as TGTGCCAGCAGCTTGGCGGGGGCTAGCGGGAGGCAGTACTTC.

This clone was detected once. The chain combines TRBV29-1 with TRBJ1-1; D is unclear. Trimming pared 3 bases from V and 2 bases from J, leaving 10 bases between. From germline, CDR1 is SQVTM and CDR2 ANQGSEA. The CDR3 has 13 amino acids. CDR3 DNA sequence: TGCAGCGTTGATGGCAGACTAAACACTGAAGCTTTCTTT. It codes for CSVDGRLNTEAFF.

This clone was counted a single time. V and J are TRBV13 and TRBJ2-2; tentative D call: TRBD1 (5 bases). The CDR3 is made up of 15 amino acids. The germline gives CDR1 PRHDT, CDR2 FYEKMQ (reference sequence). V lost 4 bases and J 1 base, leaving 10 bases between the germline ends. In DNA, the CDR3 is TGTGCCAGCAGCTCAATGACAGAGAACACCGGGGAGCTGTTTTTT. Translated, it gives CASSSMTENTGELFF.

The chain links TRBV5-1 to TRBJ2-1; 10 bases are a match to TRBD1. The trim removed 4 bases at V and 7 bases at J, leaving 11 bases unmatched. This CDR3 region has 16 residues. The V gene's germline CDR1 is SGHRS and CDR2 YFSETQ. For the CDR3, the DNA is TGCGCCAGCAGCCCCAACCCGGGACAGGGGCAAAATGAGCAGTTCTTC. It specifies CASSPNPGQGQNEQFF.

On this clone: No DNA is shown, since the ends of the CDR3 on it are uncertain; the CDR3 is the one TCRdb lists. The V call is TRBV24-1, the J call TRBJ2-1; the D call in the table, TRBD1, was not verified against the DNA. CDR1 KGHDR and CDR2 SFDVKD come from the germline V gene. The CDR3 is 14 residues long, counting both termini. Here the CDR3 reads CATSEVGQGAEEFF.

This clone is a singleton in its sample. The chain links TRBV11-1 to TRBJ2-2; 8 nucleotides line up with TRBD1. Germline V gene lookup returns CDR1 SGHAT and CDR2 FQDESV (reference sequence). The V gene end was trimmed by 3 bases and the J gene end by 0 bases; junction bases not matched to a gene: 3. CDR3 length equals 16 residues. The CDR3 region has the DNA TGTGCCAGCAGCTTGAGGACAGGGTCGAACACCGGGGAGCTGTTTTTT. This codes for CASSLRTGSNTGELFF. Full variable domain (missing parts from reference TRBV11-1 and TRBJ2-2): EAEVAQSPRYKITEKSQAVAFWCDPISGHATLYWYRQILGQGPELLVQFQDESVVDDSQLPKDRFSAERLKGVDSTLKIQPAELGDSAMYLCASSLRTGSNTGELFFGEGSRLTVL.

The chain joins TRBV27 to TRBJ1-6, with 8 bases lining up with TRBD1. Losses at the gene ends were 6 bases for V and 7 bases for J; bases not matched to a gene: 14. Germline values: CDR1 MNHEY, CDR2 SMNVEV (reference sequence). The CDR3 is 17 residues long. CDR3 bases: TGTGCCAGCAGGTTCCGGACAGGGCTTTTAGGAAATTCACCCCTCCACTTT. Translating gives CASRFRTGLLGNSPLHF.